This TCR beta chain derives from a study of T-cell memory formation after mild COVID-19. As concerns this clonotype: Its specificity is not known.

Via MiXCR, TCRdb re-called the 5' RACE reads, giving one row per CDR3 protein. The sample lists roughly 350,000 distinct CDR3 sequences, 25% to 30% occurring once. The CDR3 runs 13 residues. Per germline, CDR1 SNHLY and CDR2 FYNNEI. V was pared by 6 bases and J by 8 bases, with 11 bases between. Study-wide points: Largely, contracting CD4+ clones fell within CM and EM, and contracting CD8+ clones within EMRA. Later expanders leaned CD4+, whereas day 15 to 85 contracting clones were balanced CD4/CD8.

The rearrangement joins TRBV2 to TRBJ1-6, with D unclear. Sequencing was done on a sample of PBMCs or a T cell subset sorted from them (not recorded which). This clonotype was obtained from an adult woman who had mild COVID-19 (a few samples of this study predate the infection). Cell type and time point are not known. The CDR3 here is CASSHRRDSPLHF. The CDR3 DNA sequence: TGTGCCAGCAGCCACCGGAGGGATTCACCCCTCCACTTT.